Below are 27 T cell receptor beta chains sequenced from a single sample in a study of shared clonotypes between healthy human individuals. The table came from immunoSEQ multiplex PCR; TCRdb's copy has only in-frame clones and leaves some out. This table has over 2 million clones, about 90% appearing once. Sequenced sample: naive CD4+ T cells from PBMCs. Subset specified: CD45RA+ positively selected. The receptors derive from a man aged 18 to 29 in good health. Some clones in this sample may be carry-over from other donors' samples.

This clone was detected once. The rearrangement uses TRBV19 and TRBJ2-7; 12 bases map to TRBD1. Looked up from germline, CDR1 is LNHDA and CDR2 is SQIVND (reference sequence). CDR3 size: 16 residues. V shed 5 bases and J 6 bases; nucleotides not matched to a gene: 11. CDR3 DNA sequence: TGTGCCAGTAGTCACATCCCGGGACAGGGGGCCGCCGAGCAGTACTTC. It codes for CASSHIPGQGAAEQYF.

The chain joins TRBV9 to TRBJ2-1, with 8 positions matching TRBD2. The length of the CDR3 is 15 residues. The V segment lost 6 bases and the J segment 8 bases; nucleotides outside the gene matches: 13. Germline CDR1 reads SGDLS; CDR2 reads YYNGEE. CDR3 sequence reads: CASTHSAGVGDEQFF. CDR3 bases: TGTGCCAGCACCCATTCAGCGGGAGTGGGTGATGAGCAGTTCTTC.

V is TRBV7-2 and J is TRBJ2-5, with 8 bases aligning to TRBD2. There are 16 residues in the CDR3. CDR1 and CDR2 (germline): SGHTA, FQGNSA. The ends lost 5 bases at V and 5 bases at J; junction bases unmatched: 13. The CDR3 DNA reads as TGTGCCAGCAGCCCTGAGACTAGCGCATACGGGGAGACCCAGTACTTC. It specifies CASSPETSAYGETQYF. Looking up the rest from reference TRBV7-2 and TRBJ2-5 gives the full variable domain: GAGVSQSPSNKVTEKGKDVELRCDPISGHTALYWYRQSLGQGLEFLIYFQGNSAPDKSGLPSDRFSAERTGGSVSTLTIQRTQQEDSAVYLCASSPETSAYGETQYFGPGTRLLVL.

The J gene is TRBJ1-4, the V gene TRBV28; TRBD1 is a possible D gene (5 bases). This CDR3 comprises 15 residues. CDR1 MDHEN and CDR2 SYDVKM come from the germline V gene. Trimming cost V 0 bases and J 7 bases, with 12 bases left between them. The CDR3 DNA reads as TGTGCCAGCAGTTTATGGGCAGGGTCCCGTGAAAAACTGTTTTTT. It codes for CASSLWAGSREKLFF.

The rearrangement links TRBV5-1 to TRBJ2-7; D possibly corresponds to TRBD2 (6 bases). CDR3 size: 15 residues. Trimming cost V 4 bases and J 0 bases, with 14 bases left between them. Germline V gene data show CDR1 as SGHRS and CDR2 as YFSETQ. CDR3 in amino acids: CASSQGLLSSYEQYF. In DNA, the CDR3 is TGCGCCAGCAGCCAGGGACTCCTGAGCTCCTACGAGCAGTACTTC.

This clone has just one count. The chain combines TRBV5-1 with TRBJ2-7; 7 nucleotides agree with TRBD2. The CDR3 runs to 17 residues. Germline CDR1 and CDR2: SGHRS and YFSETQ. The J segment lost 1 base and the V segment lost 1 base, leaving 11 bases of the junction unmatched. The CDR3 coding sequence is TGCGCCAGCAGCTTGAGGTCGTCTAGCGGAAAGTCCTACGAGCAGTACTTC. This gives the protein CASSLRSSSGKSYEQYF. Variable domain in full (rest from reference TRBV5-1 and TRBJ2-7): KAGVTQTPRYLIKTRGQQVTLSCSPISGHRSVSWYQQTPGQGLQFLFEYFSETQRNKGNFPGRFSGRQFSNSRSEMNVSTLELGDSALYLCASSLRSSSGKSYEQYFGPGTRLTVT.

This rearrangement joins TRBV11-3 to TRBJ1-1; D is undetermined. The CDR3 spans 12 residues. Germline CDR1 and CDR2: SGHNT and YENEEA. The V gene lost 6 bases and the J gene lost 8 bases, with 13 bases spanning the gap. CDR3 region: CASSSGTGEAFF. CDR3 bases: TGTGCCAGCAGTAGTGGCACCGGGGAAGCTTTCTTT.

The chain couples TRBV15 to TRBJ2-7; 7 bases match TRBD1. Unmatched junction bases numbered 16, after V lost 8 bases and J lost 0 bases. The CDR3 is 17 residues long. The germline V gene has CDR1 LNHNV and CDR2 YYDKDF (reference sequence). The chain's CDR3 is CATAAETGFEGSYEQYF. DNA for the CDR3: TGTGCCACCGCAGCCGAGACAGGGTTTGAGGGCTCCTACGAGCAGTACTTC. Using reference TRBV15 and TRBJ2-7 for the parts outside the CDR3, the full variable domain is DAMVIQNPRYQVTQFGKPVTLSCSQTLNHNVMYWYQQKSSQAPKLLFHYYDKDFNNEADTPDNFQSRRPNTSFCFLDIRSPGLGDTAMYLCATAAETGFEGSYEQYFGPGTRLTVT.

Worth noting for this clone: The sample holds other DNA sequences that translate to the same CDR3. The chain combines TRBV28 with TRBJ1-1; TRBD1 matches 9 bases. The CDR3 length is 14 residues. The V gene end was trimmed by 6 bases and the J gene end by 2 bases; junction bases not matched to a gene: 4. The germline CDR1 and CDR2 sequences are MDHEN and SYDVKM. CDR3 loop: CASSLDRGNTEAFF. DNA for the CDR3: TGTGCCAGCAGCTTGGACAGGGGAAACACTGAAGCTTTCTTT. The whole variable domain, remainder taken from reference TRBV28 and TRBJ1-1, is DVKVTQSSRYLVKRTGEKVFLECVQDMDHENMFWYRQDPGLGLRLIYFSYDVKMKEKGDIPEGYSVSREKKERFSLILESASTNQTSMYLCASSLDRGNTEAFFGQGTRLTVV.

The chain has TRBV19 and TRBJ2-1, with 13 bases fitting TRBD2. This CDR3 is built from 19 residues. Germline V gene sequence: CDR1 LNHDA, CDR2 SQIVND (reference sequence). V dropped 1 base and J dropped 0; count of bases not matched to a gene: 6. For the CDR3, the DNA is TGTGCCAGTAGTATAGCTCGACTAGCGGGAGGTAGCTCCTACAATGAGCAGTTCTTC. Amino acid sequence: CASSIARLAGGSSYNEQFF.

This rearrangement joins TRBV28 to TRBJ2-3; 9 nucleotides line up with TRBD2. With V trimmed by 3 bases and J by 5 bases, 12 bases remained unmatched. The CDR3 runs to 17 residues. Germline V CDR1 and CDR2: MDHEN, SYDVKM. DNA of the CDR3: TGTGCCAGCAGTTTCCAGGCGGGGCTAGCGGGGTTAGATACGCAGTATTTT. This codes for CASSFQAGLAGLDTQYF.

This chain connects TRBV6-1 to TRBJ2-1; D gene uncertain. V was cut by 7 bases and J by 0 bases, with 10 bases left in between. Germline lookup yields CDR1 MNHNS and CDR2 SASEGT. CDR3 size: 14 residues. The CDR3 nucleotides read TGTGCCAGCATACTACCGGGCTCCTACAATGAGCAGTTCTTC. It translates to CASILPGSYNEQFF.

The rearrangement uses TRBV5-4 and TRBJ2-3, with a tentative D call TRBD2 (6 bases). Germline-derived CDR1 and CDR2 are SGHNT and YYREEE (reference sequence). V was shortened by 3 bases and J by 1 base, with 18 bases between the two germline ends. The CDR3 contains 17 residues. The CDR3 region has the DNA TGTGCCAGCAGCTGGACCCAGACTAGAGGTGGCACAGATACGCAGTATTTT. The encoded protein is CASSWTQTRGGTDTQYF.

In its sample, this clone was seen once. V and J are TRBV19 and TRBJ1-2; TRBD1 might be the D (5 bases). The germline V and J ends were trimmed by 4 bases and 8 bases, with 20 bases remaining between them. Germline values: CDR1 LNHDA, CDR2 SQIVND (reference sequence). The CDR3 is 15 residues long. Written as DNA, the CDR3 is TGTGCCAGTAGTACCCCGGGACCCGCGAGCGAAGGCTACACCTTC. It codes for CASSTPGPASEGYTF.

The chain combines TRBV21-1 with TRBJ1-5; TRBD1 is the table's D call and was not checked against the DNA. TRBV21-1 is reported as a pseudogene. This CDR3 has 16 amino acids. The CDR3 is CASSKEGVWGNQPQHF. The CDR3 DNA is TGTGCCAGCAGCAAAGAAGGGGTGTGGGGCAATCAGCCCCAGCATTTT.

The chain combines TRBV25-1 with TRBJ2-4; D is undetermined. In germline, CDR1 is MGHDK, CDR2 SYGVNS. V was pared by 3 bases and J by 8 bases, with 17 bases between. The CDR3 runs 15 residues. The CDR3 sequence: CASSDLSAVTDIQYF. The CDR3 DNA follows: TGTGCCAGCAGTGACCTCAGCGCCGTCACGGACATTCAGTACTTC.

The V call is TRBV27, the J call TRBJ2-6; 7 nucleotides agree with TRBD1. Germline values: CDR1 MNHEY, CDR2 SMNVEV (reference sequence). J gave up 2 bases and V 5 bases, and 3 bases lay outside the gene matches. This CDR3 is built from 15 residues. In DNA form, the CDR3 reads TGTGCCAGCAGTCCGGGGACAGCTGGGGCCAACGTCCTGACTTTC. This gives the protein CASSPGTAGANVLTF. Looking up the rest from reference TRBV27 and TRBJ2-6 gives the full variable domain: EAQVTQNPRYLITVTGKKLTVTCSQNMNHEYMSWYRQDPGLGLRQIYYSMNVEVTDKGDVPEGYKVSRKEKRNFPLILESPSPNQTSLYFCASSPGTAGANVLTFGAGSRLTVL.

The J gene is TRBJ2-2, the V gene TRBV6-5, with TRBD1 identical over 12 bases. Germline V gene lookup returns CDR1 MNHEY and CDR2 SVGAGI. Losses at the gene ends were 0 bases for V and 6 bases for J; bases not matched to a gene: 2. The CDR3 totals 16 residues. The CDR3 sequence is CASSYSGQGAAGELFF. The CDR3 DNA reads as TGTGCCAGCAGTTACTCGGGACAGGGGGCGGCCGGGGAGCTGTTTTTT.

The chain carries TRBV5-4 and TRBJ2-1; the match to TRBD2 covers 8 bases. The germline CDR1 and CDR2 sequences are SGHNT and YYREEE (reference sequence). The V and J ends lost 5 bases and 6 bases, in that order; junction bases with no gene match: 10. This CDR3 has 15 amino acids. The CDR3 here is CASREGLVQGNEQFF. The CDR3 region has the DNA TGTGCCAGCAGAGAGGGACTAGTTCAGGGCAATGAGCAGTTCTTC. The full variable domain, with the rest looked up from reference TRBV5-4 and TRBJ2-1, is ETGVTQSPTHLIKTRGQQVTLRCSSQSGHNTVSWYQQALGQGPQFIFQYYREEENGRGNFPPRFSGLQFPNYSSELNVNALELDDSALYLCASREGLVQGNEQFFGPGTRLTVL.

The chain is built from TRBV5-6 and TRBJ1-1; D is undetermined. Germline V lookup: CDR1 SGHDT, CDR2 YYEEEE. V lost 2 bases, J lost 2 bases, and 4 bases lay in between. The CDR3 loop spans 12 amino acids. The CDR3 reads CASSLHNTEAFF. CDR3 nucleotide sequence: TGTGCCAGCAGCTTACACAACACTGAAGCTTTCTTT.

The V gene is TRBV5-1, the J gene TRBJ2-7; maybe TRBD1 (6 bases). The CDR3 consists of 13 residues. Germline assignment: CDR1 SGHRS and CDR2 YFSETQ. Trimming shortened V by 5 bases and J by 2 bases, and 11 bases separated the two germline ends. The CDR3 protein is CASRRDTAYEQYF. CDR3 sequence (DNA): TGCGCCAGCAGGAGGGACACCGCCTACGAGCAGTACTTC.

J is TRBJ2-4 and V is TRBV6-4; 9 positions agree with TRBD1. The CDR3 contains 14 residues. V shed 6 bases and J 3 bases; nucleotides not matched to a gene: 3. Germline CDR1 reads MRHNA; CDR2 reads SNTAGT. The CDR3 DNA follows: TGTGCCAGCAGATACAGGGGGCTCAAAAACATTCAGTACTTC. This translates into CASRYRGLKNIQYF.

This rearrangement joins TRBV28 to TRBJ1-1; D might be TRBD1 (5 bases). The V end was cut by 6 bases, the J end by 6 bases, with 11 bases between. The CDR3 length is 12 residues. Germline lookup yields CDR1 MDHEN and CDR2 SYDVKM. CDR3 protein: CASRVQGPEAFF. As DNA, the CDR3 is TGTGCCAGCAGAGTTCAGGGCCCTGAAGCTTTCTTT.

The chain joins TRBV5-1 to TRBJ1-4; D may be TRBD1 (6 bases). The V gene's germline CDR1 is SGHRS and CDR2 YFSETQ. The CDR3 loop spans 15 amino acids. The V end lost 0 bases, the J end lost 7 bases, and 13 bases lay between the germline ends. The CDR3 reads CASSLGRGSGEKLFF. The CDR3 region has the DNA TGCGCCAGCAGCTTGGGTAGGGGGTCCGGTGAAAAACTGTTTTTT.

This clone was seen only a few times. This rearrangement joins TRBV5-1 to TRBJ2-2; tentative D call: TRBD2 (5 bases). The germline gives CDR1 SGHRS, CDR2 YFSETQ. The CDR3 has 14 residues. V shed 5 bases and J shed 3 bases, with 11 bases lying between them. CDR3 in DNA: TGCGCCAGCAGTCGAGGGAGCTACACCGGGGAGCTGTTTTTT. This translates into CASSRGSYTGELFF.

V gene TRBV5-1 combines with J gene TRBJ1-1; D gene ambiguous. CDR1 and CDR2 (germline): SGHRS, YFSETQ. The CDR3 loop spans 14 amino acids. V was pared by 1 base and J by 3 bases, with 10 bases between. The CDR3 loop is CASSLMSVDTEAFF. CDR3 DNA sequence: TGCGCCAGCAGCTTGATGTCCGTGGACACTGAAGCTTTCTTT.

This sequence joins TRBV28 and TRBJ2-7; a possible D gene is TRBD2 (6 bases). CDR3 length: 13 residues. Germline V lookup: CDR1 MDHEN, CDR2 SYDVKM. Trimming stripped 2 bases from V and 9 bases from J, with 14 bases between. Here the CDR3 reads CASSLAGPRGQYF. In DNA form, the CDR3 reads TGTGCCAGCAGTTTAGCGGGCCCGCGGGGGCAGTACTTC.